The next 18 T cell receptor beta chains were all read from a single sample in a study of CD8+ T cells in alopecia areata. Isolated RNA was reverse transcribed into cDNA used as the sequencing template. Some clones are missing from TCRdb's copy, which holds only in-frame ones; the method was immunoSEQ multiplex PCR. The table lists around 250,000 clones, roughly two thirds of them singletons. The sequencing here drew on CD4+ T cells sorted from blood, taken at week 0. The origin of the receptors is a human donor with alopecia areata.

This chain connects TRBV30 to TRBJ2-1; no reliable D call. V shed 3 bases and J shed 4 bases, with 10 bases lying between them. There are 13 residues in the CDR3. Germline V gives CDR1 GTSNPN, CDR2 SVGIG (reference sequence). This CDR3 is CAWRLDSYNEQFF. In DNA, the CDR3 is TGTGCCTGGAGGCTTGACTCTTACAATGAGCAGTTCTTC.

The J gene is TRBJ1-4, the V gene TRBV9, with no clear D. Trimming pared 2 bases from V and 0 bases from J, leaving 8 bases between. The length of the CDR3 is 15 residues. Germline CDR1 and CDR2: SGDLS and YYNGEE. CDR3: CASSVSGTTNEKLFF. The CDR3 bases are TGTGCCAGCAGCGTCAGCGGGACAACTAATGAAAAACTGTTTTTT.

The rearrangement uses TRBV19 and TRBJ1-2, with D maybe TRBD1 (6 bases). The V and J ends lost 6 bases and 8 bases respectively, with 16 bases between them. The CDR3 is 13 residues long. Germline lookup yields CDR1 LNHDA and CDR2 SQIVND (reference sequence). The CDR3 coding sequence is TGTGCCAGTAGCGCGACTCCCGGGGGCGGCTACACCTTC. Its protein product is CASSATPGGGYTF. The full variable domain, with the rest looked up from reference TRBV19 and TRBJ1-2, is DGGITQSPKYLFRKEGQNVTLSCEQNLNHDAMYWYRQDPGQGLRLIYYSQIVNDFQKGDIAEGYSVSREKKESFPLTVTSAQKNPTAFYLCASSATPGGGYTFGSGTRLTVV.

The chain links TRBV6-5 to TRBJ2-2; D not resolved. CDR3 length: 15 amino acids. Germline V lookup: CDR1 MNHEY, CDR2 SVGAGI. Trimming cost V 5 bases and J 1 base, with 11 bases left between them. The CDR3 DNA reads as TGTGCCAGCAGTACCCGGACGGGGAACACCGGGGAGCTGTTTTTT. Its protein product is CASSTRTGNTGELFF.

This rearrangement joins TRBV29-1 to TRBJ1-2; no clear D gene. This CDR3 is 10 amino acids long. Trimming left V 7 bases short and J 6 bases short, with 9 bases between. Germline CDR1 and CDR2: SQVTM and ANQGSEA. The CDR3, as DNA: TGCAGCGGGTTGGAAGATGGCTACACCTTC. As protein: CSGLEDGYTF.

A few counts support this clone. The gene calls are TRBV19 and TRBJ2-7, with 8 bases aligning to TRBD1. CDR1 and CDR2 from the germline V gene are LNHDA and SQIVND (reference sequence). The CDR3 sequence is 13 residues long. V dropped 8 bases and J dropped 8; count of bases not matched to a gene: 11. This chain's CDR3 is CASRSMDRVQQYF. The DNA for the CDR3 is TGTGCCAGTCGATCTATGGACAGGGTCCAGCAGTACTTC.

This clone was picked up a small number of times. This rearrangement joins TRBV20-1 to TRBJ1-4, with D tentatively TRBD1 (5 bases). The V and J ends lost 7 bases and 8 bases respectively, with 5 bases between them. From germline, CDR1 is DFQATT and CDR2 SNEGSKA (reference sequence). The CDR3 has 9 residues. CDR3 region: CSEGEKLFF. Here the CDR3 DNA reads TGCAGTGAGGGGGAAAAACTGTTTTTT.

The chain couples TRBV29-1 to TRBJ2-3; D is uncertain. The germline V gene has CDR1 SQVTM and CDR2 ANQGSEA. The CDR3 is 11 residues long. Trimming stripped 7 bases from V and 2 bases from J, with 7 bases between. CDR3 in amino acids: CSALSTDTQYF. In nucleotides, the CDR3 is TGCAGCGCCCTCTCCACAGATACGCAGTATTTT.

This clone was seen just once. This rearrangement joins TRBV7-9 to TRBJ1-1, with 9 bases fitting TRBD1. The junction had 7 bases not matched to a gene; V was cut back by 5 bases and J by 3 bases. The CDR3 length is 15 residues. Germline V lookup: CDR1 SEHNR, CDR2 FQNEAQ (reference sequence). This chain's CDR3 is CASSEGTGLDTEAFF. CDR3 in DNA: TGTGCCAGCAGCGAAGGGACAGGGCTGGACACTGAAGCTTTCTTT.

Here the CDR3 DNA reads TGTGCCAGCAGGAGACAACAGGGCACCTACGAGCAGTACTTC. Protein sequence: CASRRQQGTYEQYF. The chain links TRBV27 to TRBJ2-7, with a tentative D call TRBD1 (6 bases). CDR1 is MNHEY and CDR2 is SMNVEV in the germline V gene (reference sequence). CDR3 length: 14 residues. The germline V and J ends were trimmed by 6 bases and 2 bases, with 14 bases remaining between them.

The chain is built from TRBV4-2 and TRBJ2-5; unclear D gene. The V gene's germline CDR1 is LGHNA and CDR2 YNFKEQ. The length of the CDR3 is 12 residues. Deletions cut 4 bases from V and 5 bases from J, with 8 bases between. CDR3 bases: TGTGCCAGCAGCCCCCCTGGTGAGACCCAGTACTTC. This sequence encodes CASSPPGETQYF.

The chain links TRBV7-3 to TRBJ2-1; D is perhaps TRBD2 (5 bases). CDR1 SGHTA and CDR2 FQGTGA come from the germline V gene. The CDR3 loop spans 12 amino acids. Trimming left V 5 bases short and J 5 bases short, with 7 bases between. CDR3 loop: CASSDGNNEQFF. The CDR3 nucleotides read TGTGCCAGCAGCGACGGGAACAATGAGCAGTTCTTC.

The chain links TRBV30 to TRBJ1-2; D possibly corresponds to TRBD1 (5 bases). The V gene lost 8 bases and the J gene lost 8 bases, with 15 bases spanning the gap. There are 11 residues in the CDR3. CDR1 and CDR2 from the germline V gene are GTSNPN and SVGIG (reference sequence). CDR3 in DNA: TGTGCCAGCGGGGCCCTCGGGGGCTACACCTTC. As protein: CASGALGGYTF.

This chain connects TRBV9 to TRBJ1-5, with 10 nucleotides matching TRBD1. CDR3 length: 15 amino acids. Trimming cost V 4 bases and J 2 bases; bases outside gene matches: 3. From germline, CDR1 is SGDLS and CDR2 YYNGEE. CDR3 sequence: CASSSGTGGNQPQHF. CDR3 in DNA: TGTGCCAGCAGCTCCGGGACAGGGGGCAATCAGCCCCAGCATTTT.

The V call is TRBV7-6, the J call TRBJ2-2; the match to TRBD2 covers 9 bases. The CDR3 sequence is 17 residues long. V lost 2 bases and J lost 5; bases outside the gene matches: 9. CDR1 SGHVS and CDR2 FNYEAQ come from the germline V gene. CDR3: CASSLPRSGGRTGELFF. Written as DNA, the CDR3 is TGTGCCAGCAGCTTACCGAGGAGCGGGGGGCGTACCGGGGAGCTGTTTTTT.

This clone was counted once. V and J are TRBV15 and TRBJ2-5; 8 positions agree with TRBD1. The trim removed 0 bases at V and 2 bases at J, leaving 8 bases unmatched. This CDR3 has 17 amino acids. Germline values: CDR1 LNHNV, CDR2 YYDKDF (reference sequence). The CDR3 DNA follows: TGTGCCACCAGCAGAGACTTAACCGGGACAGGACAAGAGACCCAGTACTTC. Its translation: CATSRDLTGTGQETQYF.

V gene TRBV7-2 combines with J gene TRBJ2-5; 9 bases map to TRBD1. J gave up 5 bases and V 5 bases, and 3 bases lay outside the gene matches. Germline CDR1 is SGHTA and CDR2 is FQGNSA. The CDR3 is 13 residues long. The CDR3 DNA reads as TGTGCCAGCAGCCGAGGACAGGGGGAGACCCAGTACTTC. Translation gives CASSRGQGETQYF.

CDR3 loop: CASREGPARGTEAFF. The CDR3 bases are TGCGCCAGCAGAGAGGGACCCGCAAGGGGCACTGAAGCTTTCTTT. The chain uses TRBV5-1 and TRBJ1-1; D perhaps matches TRBD1 (5 bases). This CDR3 spans 15 amino acids. Germline CDR1 and CDR2: SGHRS and YFSETQ. V was cut by 5 bases and J by 4 bases, with 18 bases left in between. The whole variable domain, filled in from reference TRBV5-1 and TRBJ1-1, reads KAGVTQTPRYLIKTRGQQVTLSCSPISGHRSVSWYQQTPGQGLQFLFEYFSETQRNKGNFPGRFSGRQFSNSRSEMNVSTLELGDSALYLCASREGPARGTEAFFGQGTRLTVV.